Here is one T cell receptor (beta chain) with its context. Antigen specificity is unknown. It was with 60 Vbeta and 13 Jbeta primers that the PCR ran. Sequenced by immunoSEQ multiplex PCR; TCRdb stores in-frame clones only, minus some. The sample contains some 130,000 clones, 79% of which appear only once. This sample is drawn from a study of cytomegalovirus exposure and HLA in healthy donors. As for the study in general: HLA-typed donors were the source of around 85 million unique TCRs held in an early data release. Whole-study findings and limits: Earlier findings revealed that most TCR beta V segments proved productive either about 90% or about 30% of the time.

Trimming at V came to 2 bases and at J to 0 bases, leaving 7 bases not matched to a gene. The germline gives CDR1 SGHTA, CDR2 FQGNSA. The CDR3 totals 17 residues. This TCR came from a man between 35 and 55 years old in good health and CMV-seropositive. The gene calls are TRBV7-2 and TRBJ2-7; 10 nucleotides line up with TRBD2. Sequencing was done on a sample of PBMCs. The CDR3 protein is CASSLPRTSGSSYEQYF. The CDR3 DNA follows: TGTGCCAGCAGCTTACCGCGGACTAGCGGCAGCTCCTACGAGCAGTACTTC. The full variable domain, rest sourced from reference TRBV7-2 and TRBJ2-7, is GAGVSQSPSNKVTEKGKDVELRCDPISGHTALYWYRQSLGQGLEFLIYFQGNSAPDKSGLPSDRFSAERTGGSVSTLTIQRTQQEDSAVYLCASSLPRTSGSSYEQYFGPGTRLTVT.